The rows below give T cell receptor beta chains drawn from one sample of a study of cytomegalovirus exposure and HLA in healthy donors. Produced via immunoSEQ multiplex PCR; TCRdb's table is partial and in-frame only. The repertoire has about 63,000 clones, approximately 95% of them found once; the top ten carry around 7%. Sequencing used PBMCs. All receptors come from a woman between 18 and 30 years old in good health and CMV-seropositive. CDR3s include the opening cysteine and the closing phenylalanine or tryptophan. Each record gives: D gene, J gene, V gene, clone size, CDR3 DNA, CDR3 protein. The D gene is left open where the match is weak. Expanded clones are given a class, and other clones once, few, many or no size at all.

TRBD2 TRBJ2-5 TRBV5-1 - TGCGCCAGCACCTTAGCGGGGGTTCAGGAGACCCAGTACTTC CASTLAGVQETQYF
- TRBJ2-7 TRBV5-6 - TGTGCCAGCAGACCTTACAGGGCCCGGTCCTACGAGCAGTACTTC CASRPYRARSYEQYF
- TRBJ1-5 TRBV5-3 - TGTGCCAGAAGCTTGAACGATGGGTGGACAGAGCTTTATAGCAATCAGCCCCAGCATTTT CARSLNDGWTELYSNQPQHF
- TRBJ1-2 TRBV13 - TGTGCCAGCAGCCTCGTCGGGACACTTATTAATGGCTACACCTTC CASSLVGTLINGYTF
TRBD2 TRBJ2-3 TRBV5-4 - TGTGCCAGCAGCTTGTCTAGCGGGGGGGCCGAAGATACGCAGTATTTT CASSLSSGGAEDTQYF
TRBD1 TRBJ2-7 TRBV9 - TGTGCCAGCAGCGGGGGGACAGGGGTCCACGAGCAGTACTTC CASSGGTGVHEQYF
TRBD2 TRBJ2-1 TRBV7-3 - TGTGCCAGCAGCACCGGGAGGGGACATCTCTACAATGAGCAGTTCTTC CASSTGRGHLYNEQFF
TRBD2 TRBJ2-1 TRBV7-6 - TGTGCCAGCAGCTTAGGTGGGGGGGGGTCCTACAATGAGCAGTTCTTC CASSLGGGGSYNEQFF
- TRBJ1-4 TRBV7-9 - TGTGCCAGCAGCTTACTCACAGGGAGTGAAAAACTGTTTTTT CASSLLTGSEKLFF
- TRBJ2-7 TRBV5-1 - TGCGCCAGCAGCTTGGGGAGGGCCGCCCTCGGCTACGAGCAGTACTTC CASSLGRAALGYEQYF
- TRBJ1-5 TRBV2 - TGTGCCAGCAGTGTCGAGCTCAATCAGCCCCAGCATTTT CASSVELNQPQHF
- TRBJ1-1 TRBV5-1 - TGCGCCAGCAGCTTGTTTGGGGAGGCCACTGAAGCTTTCTTT CASSLFGEATEAFF
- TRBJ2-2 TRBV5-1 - TGCGCCAGCAGCCCTGGGCACACCGGGGAGCTGTTTTTT CASSPGHTGELFF
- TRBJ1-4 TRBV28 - TGTGCCAGCAATAAGGACAGTTTTGCTGGTGAAAAACTGTTTTTT CASNKDSFAGEKLFF
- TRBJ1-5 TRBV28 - TGTGCCAGCAGTTTTACGGCAGGGCATCAGCCCCAGCATTTT CASSFTAGHQPQHF
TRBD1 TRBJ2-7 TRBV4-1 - TGCGCCAGCAGCCAAACGGACAGGACGAACGAGCAGTACTTC CASSQTDRTNEQYF
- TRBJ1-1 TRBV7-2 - TGTGCCAGCAGCTTCCAGGGGTCCACTGAAGCTTTCTTT CASSFQGSTEAFF
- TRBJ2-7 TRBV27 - TGTGCCAGCATGAGGACAGTGGCGCGTCCCTACGAGCAGTACTTC CASMRTVARPYEQYF
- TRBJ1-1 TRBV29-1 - TGCAGCGTTGCAGGATACAACACTGAAGCTTTCTTT CSVAGYNTEAFF
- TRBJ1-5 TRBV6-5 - TGTGCCAGCAGTTACCGGGGGGGGATTGCTCAGCCCCAGCATTTT CASSYRGGIAQPQHF
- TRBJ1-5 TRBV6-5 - TGTGCCAGTTCGGGAGCCGCAGGTCAGCCCCAGCATTTT CASSGAAGQPQHF
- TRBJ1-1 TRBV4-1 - TGCGCCAGCAGCCAAGTTAGTCAGGGGATCACTGAAGCTTTCTTT CASSQVSQGITEAFF
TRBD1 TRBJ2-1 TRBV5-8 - TGTGCCAGCAGCTTCGCAGGGGGAAACAATGAGCAGTTCTTC CASSFAGGNNEQFF
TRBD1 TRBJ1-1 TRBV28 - TGTGCCAGCAGTTATCCAACATTCCCACAGGGGGCGAGGTGGAACACTGAAGCTTTCTTT CASSYPTFPQGARWNTEAFF
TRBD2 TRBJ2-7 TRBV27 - TGTGCCAGCAGTCCGTCGGGACTAGAATTGCCTCGCCGGCGCGAGCAGTACTTC CASSPSGLELPRRREQYF
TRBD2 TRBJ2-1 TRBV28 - TGTGCCTCTAGCGGGAACCGAGGGTTCAATGAGCAGTTCTTC CASSGNRGFNEQFF
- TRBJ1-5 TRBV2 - TGTGCCAGCAGATCCGGGATCCGAGGGCCCCAGCATTTT CASRSGIRGPQHF
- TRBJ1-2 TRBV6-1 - TGTGCCAGCAGTGCGGCAGGGGCTGGCGGCTATGGCTACACCTTC CASSAAGAGGYGYTF
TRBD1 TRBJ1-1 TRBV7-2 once TGTGCCAGCAAGGGGACAGGGGAAGTTGGAGCTTTCTTT CASKGTGEVGAFF
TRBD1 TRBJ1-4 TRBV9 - TGTGCCAGCAGTGAGGGACAGGGTAATGAAAAACTGTTTTTT CASSEGQGNEKLFF
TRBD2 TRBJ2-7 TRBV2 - TGTGCCAGCAGTGCCACTAGCGGCTCCTACGAGCAGTACTTC CASSATSGSYEQYF
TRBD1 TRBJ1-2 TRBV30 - TGTGCCTGGAGTGTAACAGGGGAACTAGCCTATGGCTACACCTTC CAWSVTGELAYGYTF
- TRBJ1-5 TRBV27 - TGTGCCAGCAGTATCCGACCGGGGGATCAGCCCCAGCATTTT CASSIRPGDQPQHF
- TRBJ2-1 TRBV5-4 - TGTGCCAGCAGCTTGGATAAGGGAGGTGAGCAGTTCTTC CASSLDKGGEQFF
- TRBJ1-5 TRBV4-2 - TGTGCCAGCAGCCAGGAGGCGAGCGTTGGCCAGCCCCAGCATTTT CASSQEASVGQPQHF
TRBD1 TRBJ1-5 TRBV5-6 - TGTGCCAGCAGCCGGACAGGGAGAAATCAGCCCCAGCATTTT CASSRTGRNQPQHF
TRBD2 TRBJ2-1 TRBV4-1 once TGCGCCAGCAGCCAACTAGCGGGCTCCTACAATGAGCAGTTCTTC CASSQLAGSYNEQFF
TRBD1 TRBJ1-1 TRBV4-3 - TGCGCCAGCAGCCTAACCTGGACAGGGGGGACTGAAGCTTTCTTT CASSLTWTGGTEAFF
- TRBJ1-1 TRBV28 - TGTGCCAGCAGTTTAATCGCTATTTTCTCTGAAGCTTTCTTT CASSLIAIFSEAFF
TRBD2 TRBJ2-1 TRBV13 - TGTGCCAGCAGCATACTAGCGGGAGTCTCTAATGAGCAGTTCTTC CASSILAGVSNEQFF
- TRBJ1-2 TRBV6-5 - TGTGCCAGCAGCCATCCAGGGAGGGGTAACTATGGCTACACCTTC CASSHPGRGNYGYTF
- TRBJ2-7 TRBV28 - TGTGCCAGCAGAGGTTGGGCCAGCTCGTCGGGGTACTACGAGCAGTACTTC CASRGWASSSGYYEQYF
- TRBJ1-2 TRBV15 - TGTGCCACCAGCAGAATCGGGAATAACTATGGCTACACCTTC CATSRIGNNYGYTF
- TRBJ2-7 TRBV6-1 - TGTGCCAGCAAGCGATTCCCTTCGGACTCCTACGAGCAGTACTTC CASKRFPSDSYEQYF
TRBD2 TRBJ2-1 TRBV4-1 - TGCGCCAGCAGCCAAGTGGGGCTAGCGGACCAGTTCTTC CASSQVGLADQFF
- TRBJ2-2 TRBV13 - TGTGCCAGCAGCTATAGGGTCTCCTACGGGAGCGTGGTCGGGGAGCTGTTTTTT CASSYRVSYGSVVGELFF
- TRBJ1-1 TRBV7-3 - TGTGCCAGCAGCTTCGAGGGACAGAACACTGAAGCTTTCTTT CASSFEGQNTEAFF
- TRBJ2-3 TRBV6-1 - TGTGCCAGCAGTGAAGTAAGCGGCACAGATACGCAGTATTTT CASSEVSGTDTQYF
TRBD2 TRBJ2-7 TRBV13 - TGTGCCAGCAGCTTGGGACTAGCGGGAGACAAACAGTACTTC CASSLGLAGDKQYF
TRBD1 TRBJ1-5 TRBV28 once TGTGCCAGCGAACCCGACAGGGTTCTTTATAGCAATCAGCCCCAGCATTTT CASEPDRVLYSNQPQHF
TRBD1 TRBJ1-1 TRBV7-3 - TGTGCCAGCAGCTTAATAGGTGGGGACAGGGCGAACACTGAAGCTTTCTTT CASSLIGGDRANTEAFF